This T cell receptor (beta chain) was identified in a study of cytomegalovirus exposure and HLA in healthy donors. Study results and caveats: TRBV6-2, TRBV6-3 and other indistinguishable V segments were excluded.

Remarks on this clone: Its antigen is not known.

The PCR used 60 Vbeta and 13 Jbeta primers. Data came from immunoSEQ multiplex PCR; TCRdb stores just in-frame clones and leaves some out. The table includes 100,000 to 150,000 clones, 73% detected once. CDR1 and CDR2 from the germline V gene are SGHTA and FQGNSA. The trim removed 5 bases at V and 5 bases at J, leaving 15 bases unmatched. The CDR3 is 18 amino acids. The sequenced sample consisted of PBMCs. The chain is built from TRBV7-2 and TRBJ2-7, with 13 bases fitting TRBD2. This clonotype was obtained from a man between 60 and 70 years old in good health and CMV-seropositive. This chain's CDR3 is CASSPQGTSGTRVHEQYF. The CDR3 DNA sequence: TGTGCCAGCAGCCCACAGGGGACTAGCGGGACGAGGGTCCACGAGCAGTACTTC.